This T cell receptor (beta chain) came from a study of early T cells in non-severe SARS-CoV-2 infection. This clonotype was counted at least ten times. The junction had 4 bases not matched to a gene; V was cut back by 2 bases and J by 5 bases. Germline V gene sequence: CDR1 SGHAT, CDR2 FQNNGV. The CDR3 contains 15 residues. One entry per CDR3 protein, called by TCRdb with MiXCR from the 5' RACE reads. The sample consists of tens of thousands of distinct CDR3 sequences, approximately 9% of them appearing once. Sequenced sample: whole blood. The rearrangement uses TRBV11-2 and TRBJ2-7, with 12 bases fitting TRBD2. This clonotype was obtained from an adult who was a healthcare worker with PCR-confirmed SARS-CoV-2 infection or an uninfected control (not recorded which). CDR3 amino acids: CASSLLRTSGDEQYF. The CDR3 DNA reads as TGTGCCAGCAGCTTACTCCGGACTAGCGGGGACGAGCAGTACTTC.